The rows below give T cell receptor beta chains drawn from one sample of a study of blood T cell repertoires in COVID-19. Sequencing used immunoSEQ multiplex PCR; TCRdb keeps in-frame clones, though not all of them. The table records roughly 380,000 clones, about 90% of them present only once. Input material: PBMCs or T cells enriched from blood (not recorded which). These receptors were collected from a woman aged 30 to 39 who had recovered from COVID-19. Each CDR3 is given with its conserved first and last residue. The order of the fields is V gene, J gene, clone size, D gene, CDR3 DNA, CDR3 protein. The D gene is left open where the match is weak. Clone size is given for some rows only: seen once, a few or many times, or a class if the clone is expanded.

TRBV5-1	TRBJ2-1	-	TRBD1	TGCGCCAGCAGCAAAGGTTGGGGACAGGGGGAATACAATGAGCAGTTCTTC	CASSKGWGQGEYNEQFF
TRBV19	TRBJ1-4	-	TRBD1	TGTGCCAGTAGCCCGAAGGACAGGGTTTCGGCAACTAATGAAAAACTGTTTTTT	CASSPKDRVSATNEKLFF
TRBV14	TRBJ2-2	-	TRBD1	TGTGCCAGCAGCCAGATACTGCAGGGGGCCGGGGAGCTGTTTTTT	CASSQILQGAGELFF
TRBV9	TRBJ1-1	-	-	TGTGCCAGCAGCCCCGCGGCCAGTATGAACACTGAAGCTTTCTTT	CASSPAASMNTEAFF
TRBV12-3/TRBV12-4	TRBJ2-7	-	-	TGTGCCAGCAAAACCCAGGGGACCTACGAGCAGTACTTC	CASKTQGTYEQYF
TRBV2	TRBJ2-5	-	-	TGTGCCAGCAGTGAGGCAGGGGAAGAGACCCAGTACTTC	CASSEAGEETQYF
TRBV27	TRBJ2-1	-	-	TGTGCCAGCAGTTTATTTCGGGGGAATGAGCAGTTCTTC	CASSLFRGNEQFF
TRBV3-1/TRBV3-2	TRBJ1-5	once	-	TGTGCCAGCAGCTCCCAAGGGGGCAATCAGCCCCAGCATTTT	CASSSQGGNQPQHF
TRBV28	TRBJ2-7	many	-	TGTGCCAGCAGTTCCTCACAGACCTATTCTGCCTACGAGCAGTACTTC	CASSSSQTYSAYEQYF
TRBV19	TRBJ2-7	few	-	TGTGCCAGTAGCCACTCAGGGGTGAGCTCCTACGAGCAGTACTTC	CASSHSGVSSYEQYF
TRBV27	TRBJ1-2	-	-	TGTGCCAGCACCACAGGTGTTAATGGCTACACCTTC	CASTTGVNGYTF
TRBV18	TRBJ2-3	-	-	TGTGCCAGCTCACCTTCAGGGGGGACAGATACGCAGTATTTT	CASSPSGGTDTQYF
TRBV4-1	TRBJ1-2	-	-	TGCGCCAGCAGCCAAGAAATCGGGAGGGTTGGTCTAGATGGCTACACCTTC	CASSQEIGRVGLDGYTF
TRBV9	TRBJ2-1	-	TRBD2	TGTGCCAGCAGCGTAGGACTAGCGGGAGGGAACAATGAGCAGTTCTTC	CASSVGLAGGNNEQFF
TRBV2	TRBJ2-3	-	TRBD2	TGTGCCAGCAGTGAACCGGGACTAGCGACCACAGATACGCAGTATTTT	CASSEPGLATTDTQYF
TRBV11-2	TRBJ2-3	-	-	TGTGCCAGCAGCTCGACAGATACGCAGTATTTT	CASSSTDTQYF
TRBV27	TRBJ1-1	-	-	TGTGCCAGCAGTTTACCGGGGACTGAAGCTTTCTTT	CASSLPGTEAFF
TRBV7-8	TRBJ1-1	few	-	TGTGCCAGCAGCTTAGATCGGGGTCGCACTGAAGCTTTCTTT	CASSLDRGRTEAFF
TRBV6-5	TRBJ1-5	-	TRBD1	TGTGCCAGCAGTTACCCGGGGGACAGGGTGGACCAGCCCCAGCATTTT	CASSYPGDRVDQPQHF
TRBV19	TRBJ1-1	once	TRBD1	TGTGCCAGTAGAATACAGGGGGAGAACACTGAAGCTTTCTTT	CASRIQGENTEAFF
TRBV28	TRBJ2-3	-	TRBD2	TGTGCCAGCAGCTTGAAGCGGGATTCGCAGTATTTT	CASSLKRDSQYF
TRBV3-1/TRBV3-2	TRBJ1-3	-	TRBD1	TGTGCCAGCAGCCAAGACAGGGGGGGAAACACCATATATTTT	CASSQDRGGNTIYF
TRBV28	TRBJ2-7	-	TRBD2	TGTGCCAGCAGTCCCATCGGCGGGAGAATGTCCTACGAGCAGTACTTC	CASSPIGGRMSYEQYF
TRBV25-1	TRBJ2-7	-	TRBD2	TGTGCCAGCAGTGAGGGCGGGAGCTCCTACGAGCAGTACTTC	CASSEGGSSYEQYF
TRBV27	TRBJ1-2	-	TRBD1	TGTGCCAGCAGTCCCGGACAGGGGGCGCGGGGCTACACCTTC	CASSPGQGARGYTF